These 5 T cell receptor beta chains came from one sample sequenced in a study of OX40 agonist ivuxolimab in advanced cancers. Libraries were constructed by the immunoSEQ multiplex PCR assay. As stored in TCRdb, this immuneACCESS dataset retains in-frame rearrangements with V and J assigned. A fraction of the clones does not appear; measured against another copy, unresolved V genes explain less than half of the discrepancy, and the remainder lacks a known reason. The sample profile shows 50,000 to 75,000 clones; roughly three quarters of them were found once. About 1% of the sample rests with the top ten. Material: CD4+ or CD8+ T cells sorted from blood, obtained in a trial of the OX40 agonist ivuxolimab. The receptors come from an adult with an advanced solid tumor such as melanoma, head and neck, liver or kidney cancer.

The V call is TRBV5-1, the J call TRBJ2-5; TRBD2 aligns across 11 bases. With 1 base clipped from V and 1 base from J, the junction kept 6 bases outside the gene matches. The CDR3 length is 17 residues. Per the germline V gene, CDR1 is SGHRS and CDR2 is YFSETQ. CDR3 coding DNA: TGCGCCAGCAGCTTGAGGACCGGGACTAGCGGCCAAGAGACCCAGTACTTC. This translates into CASSLRTGTSGQETQYF.

This chain links TRBV13 with TRBJ2-7; 10 nucleotides align to TRBD1. The CDR3 contains 16 residues. Trimming took 2 bases from V and 6 from J; bases not matched to a gene: 10. Germline values: CDR1 PRHDT, CDR2 FYEKMQ (reference sequence). CDR3 nucleotide sequence: TGTGCCAGCAGCTTATCCCCCCGACAGGGGGCGAGCGAGCAGTACTTC. As protein: CASSLSPRQGASEQYF.

The V gene is TRBV27, the J gene TRBJ1-4; D is unclear. This CDR3 is 14 amino acids long. Germline-derived CDR1 and CDR2 are MNHEY and SMNVEV (reference sequence). With 3 bases removed from V and 8 bases from J, the gap between germline ends came to 13 bases. In DNA, the CDR3 is TGTGCCAGCAGTTTTGGTCCGGGCTACGAAAAACTGTTTTTT. It yields the protein CASSFGPGYEKLFF.

The chain has TRBV30 and TRBJ1-1, with D perhaps matching TRBD1 (5 bases). In germline, CDR1 is GTSNPN, CDR2 SVGIG (reference sequence). The ends were cut back, 3 bases at V and 1 base at J, with 9 bases in the middle. The CDR3 runs to 13 residues. This CDR3 is CAWSGQGNTEAFF. In DNA form, the CDR3 reads TGTGCCTGGAGCGGACAAGGGAACACTGAAGCTTTCTTT.

The rearrangement uses TRBV6-6 and TRBJ2-5; the match to TRBD2 covers 8 bases. The germline gives CDR1 MNHNY, CDR2 SVGAGI (reference sequence). The V gene end was trimmed by 6 bases and the J gene end by 3 bases; junction bases not matched to a gene: 6. The CDR3 is made up of 14 amino acids. CDR3 protein: CASRDQLAEETQYF. The CDR3 bases are TGTGCCAGCAGAGACCAACTAGCGGAAGAGACCCAGTACTTC.